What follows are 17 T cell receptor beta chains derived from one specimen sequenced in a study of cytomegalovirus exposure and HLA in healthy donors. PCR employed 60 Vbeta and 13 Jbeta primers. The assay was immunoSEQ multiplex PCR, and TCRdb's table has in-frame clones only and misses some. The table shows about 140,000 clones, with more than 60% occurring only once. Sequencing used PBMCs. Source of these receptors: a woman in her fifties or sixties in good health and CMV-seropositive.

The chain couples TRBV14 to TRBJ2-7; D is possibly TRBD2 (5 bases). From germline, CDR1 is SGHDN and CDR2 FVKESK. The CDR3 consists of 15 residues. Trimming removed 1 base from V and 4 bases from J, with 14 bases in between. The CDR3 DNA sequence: TGTGCCAGCAGCCAAGGTCCGGGATACCTTTACGAGCAGTACTTC. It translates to CASSQGPGYLYEQYF.

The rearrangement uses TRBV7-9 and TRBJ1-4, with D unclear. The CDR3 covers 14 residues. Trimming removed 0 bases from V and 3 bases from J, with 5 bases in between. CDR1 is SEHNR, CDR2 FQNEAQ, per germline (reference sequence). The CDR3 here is CASSLAQANEKLFF. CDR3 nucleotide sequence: TGTGCCAGCAGCTTAGCGCAGGCTAATGAAAAACTGTTTTTT.

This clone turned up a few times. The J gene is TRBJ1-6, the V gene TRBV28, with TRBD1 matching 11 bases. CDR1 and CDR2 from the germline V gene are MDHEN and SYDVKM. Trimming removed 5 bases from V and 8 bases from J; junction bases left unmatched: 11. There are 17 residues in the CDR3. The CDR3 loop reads CASSSPGTGGPDSPLHF. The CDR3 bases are TGTGCCAGCAGTAGCCCCGGGACAGGGGGTCCTGATTCACCCCTCCACTTT.

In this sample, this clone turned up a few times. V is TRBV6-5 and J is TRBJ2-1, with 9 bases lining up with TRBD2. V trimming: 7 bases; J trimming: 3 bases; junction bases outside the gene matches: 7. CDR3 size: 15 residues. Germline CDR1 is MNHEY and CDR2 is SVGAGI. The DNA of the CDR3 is TGTGCCAGCAAAAAGGGGACTAGCAGCTACAATGAGCAGTTCTTC. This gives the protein CASKKGTSSYNEQFF.

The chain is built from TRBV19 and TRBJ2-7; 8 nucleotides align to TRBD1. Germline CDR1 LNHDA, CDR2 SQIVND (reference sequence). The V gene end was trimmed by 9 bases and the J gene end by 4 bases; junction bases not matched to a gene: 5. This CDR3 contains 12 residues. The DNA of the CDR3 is TGTGCCAGAGGACAGGGCGAGTACGAGCAGTACTTC. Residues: CARGQGEYEQYF.

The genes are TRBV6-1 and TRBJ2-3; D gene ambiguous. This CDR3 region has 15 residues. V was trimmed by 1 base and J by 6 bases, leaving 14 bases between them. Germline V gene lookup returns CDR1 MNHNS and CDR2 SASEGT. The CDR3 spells CASSEVGDLMDTQYF. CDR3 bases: TGTGCCAGCAGTGAAGTTGGAGACCTAATGGATACGCAGTATTTT.

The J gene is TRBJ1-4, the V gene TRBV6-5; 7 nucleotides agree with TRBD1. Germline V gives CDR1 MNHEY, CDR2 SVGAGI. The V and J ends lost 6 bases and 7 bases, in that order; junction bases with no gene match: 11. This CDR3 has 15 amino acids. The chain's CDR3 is CASRPPGTVGEKLFF. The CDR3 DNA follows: TGTGCCAGCAGACCCCCTGGGACAGTTGGTGAAAAACTGTTTTTT.

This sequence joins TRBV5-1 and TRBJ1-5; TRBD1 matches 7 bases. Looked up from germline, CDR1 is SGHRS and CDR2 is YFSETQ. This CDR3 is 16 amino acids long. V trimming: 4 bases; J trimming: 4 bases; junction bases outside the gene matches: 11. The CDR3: CASSPEPGTANQPQHF. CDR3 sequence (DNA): TGCGCCAGCAGCCCTGAACCCGGGACAGCTAATCAGCCCCAGCATTTT. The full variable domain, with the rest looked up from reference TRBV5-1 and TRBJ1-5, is KAGVTQTPRYLIKTRGQQVTLSCSPISGHRSVSWYQQTPGQGLQFLFEYFSETQRNKGNFPGRFSGRQFSNSRSEMNVSTLELGDSALYLCASSPEPGTANQPQHFGDGTRLSIL.

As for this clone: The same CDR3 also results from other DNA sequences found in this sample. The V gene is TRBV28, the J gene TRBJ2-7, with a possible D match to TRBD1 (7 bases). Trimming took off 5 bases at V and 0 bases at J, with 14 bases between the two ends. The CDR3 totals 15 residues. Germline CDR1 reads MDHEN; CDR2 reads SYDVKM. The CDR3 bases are TGTGCCAGCAGTGGACAGGAGGGCTTCTCCTACGAGCAGTACTTC. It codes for CASSGQEGFSYEQYF. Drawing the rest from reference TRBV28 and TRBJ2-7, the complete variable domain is DVKVTQSSRYLVKRTGEKVFLECVQDMDHENMFWYRQDPGLGLRLIYFSYDVKMKEKGDIPEGYSVSREKKERFSLILESASTNQTSMYLCASSGQEGFSYEQYFGPGTRLTVT.

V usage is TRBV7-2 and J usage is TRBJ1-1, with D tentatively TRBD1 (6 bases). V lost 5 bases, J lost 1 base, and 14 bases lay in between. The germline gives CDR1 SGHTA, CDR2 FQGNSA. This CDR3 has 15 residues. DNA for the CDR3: TGTGCCAGCAGCAGCTCCGGGACACCGAACACTGAAGCTTTCTTT. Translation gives CASSSSGTPNTEAFF.

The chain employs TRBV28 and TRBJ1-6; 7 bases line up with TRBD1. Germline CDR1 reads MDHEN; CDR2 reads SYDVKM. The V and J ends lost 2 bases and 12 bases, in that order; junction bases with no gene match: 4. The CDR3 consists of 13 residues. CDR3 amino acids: CASSLGSGGPLHF. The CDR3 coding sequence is TGTGCCAGCAGTTTAGGTTCAGGGGGACCCCTCCACTTT.

The CDR3 sequence is CASSLDGGAGRNEQFF. The CDR3 nucleotides are TGTGCCAGCAGCTTAGATGGTGGAGCAGGGCGCAATGAGCAGTTCTTC. The chain uses TRBV11-3 and TRBJ2-1, with D possibly TRBD1 on 5 matching bases. There are 16 residues in the CDR3. Germline V gives CDR1 SGHNT, CDR2 YENEEA. Between the trimmed V and J ends, which lost 0 bases and 6 bases, there was a span of 15 bases.

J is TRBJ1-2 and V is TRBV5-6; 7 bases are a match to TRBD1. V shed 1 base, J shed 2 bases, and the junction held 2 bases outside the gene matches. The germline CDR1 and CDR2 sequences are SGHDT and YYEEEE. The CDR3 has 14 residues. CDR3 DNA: TGTGCCAGCAGCTTGACAGGGGAGAACTATGGCTACACCTTC. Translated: CASSLTGENYGYTF.

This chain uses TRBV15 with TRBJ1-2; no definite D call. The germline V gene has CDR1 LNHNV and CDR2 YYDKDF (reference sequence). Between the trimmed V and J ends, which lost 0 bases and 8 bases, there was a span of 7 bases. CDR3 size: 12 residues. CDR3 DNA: TGTGCCACCAGCAGAGATCTGCGGGGCTACACCTTC. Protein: CATSRDLRGYTF.

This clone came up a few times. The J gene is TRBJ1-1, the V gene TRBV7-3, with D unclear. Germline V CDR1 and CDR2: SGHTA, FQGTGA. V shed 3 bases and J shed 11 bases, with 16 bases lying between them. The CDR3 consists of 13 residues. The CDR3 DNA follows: TGTGCCAGCAGCTTTAGAGAAGGCAGGCGTGCTTTCTTT. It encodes CASSFREGRRAFF.

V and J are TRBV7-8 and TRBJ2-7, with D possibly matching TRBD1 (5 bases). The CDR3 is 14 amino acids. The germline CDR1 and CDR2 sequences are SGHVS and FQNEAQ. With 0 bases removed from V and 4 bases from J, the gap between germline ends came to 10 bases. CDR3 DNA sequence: TGTGCCAGCAGCTTAGCAGGGGTTGATTACGAGCAGTACTTC. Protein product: CASSLAGVDYEQYF.

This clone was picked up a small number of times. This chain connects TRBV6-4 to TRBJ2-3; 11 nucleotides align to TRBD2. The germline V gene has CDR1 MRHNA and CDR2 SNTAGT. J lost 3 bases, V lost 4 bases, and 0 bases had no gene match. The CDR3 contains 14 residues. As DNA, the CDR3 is TGTGCCAGCAGTGCTAGCGGGGGGACAGATACGCAGTATTTT. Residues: CASSASGGTDTQYF.